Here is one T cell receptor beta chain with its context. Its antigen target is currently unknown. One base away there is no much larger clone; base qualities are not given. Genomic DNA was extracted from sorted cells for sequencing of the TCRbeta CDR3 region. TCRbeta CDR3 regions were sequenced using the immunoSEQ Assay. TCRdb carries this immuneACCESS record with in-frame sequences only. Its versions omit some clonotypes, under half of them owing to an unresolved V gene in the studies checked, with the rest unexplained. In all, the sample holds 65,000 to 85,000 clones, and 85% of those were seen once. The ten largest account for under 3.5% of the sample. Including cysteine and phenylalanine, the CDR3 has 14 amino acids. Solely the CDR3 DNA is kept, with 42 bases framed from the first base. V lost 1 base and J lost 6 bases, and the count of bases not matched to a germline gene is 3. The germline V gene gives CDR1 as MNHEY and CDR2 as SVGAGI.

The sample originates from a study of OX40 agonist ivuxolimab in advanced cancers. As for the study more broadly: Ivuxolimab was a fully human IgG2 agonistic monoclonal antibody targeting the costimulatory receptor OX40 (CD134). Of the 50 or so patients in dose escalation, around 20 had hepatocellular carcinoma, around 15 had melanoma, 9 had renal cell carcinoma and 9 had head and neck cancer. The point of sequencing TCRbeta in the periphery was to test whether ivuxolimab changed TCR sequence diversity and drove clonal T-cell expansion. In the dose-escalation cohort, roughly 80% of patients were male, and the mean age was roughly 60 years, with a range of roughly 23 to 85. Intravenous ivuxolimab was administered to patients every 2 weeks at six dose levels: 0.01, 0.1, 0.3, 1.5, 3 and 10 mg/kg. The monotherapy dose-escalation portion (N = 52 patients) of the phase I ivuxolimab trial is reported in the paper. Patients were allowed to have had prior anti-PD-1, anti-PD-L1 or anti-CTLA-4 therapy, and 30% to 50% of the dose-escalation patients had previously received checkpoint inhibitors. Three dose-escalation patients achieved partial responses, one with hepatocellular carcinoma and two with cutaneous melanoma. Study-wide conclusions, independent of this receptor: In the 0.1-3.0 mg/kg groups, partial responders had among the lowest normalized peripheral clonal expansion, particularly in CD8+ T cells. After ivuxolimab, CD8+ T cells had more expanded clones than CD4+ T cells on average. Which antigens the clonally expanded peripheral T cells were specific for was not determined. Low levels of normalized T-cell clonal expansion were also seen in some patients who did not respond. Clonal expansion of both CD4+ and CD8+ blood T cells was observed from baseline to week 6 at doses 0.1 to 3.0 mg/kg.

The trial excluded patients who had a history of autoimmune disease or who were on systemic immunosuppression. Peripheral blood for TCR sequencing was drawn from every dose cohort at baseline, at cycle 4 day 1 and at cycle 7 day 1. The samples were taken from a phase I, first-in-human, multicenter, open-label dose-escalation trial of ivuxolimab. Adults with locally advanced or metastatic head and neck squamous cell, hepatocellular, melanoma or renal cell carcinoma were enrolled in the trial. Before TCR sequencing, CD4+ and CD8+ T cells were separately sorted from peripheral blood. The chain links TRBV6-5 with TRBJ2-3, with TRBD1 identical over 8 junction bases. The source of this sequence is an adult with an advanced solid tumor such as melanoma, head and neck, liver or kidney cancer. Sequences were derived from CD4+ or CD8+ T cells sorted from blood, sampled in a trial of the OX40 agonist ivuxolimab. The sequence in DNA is TGTGCCAGCAGTTACTGGCAGGGGGCGGATACGCAGTATTTT. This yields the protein CASSYWQGADTQYF.